The rows below give T cell receptor beta chains drawn from one sample of a study of human T cells and chemical hapten exposure. MiXCR, run by TCRdb on the RACE reads, gives a single entry per CDR3 protein. This sample carries some 340,000 distinct CDR3 sequences, approximately 6.9% of them seen once, and the ten largest clones take around 8.4%. The sequences come from whole blood, collected in connection with sensitization to the hapten diphenylcyclopropenone (DPC). These receptor sequences come from a woman aged 18-30 years with alopecia areata. Some clones in this sample may be carry-over from other donors' samples. CDR3s include the opening cysteine and the closing phenylalanine or tryptophan. The D gene is left open where the match is weak. Some rows mark clone size as missing; the rest say once, few, many or name a class of expanded clone.

clone_size j_call d_call v_call cdr3_aa cdr3_nt
few TRBJ1-5 NA TRBV28 CASSYLERPYQPQHF TGTGCCAGCAGTTATCTTGAACGGCCTTATCAGCCCCAGCATTTT
NA TRBJ2-5 TRBD1 TRBV6-2/TRBV6-3 CASSFSRDSQETQYF TGTGCCAGCAGTTTTTCCCGGGACAGCCAAGAGACCCAGTACTTC
many TRBJ2-7 NA TRBV20-1 CSASYEQYF TGCAGTGCGAGTTACGAGCAGTACTTC
few TRBJ1-6 NA TRBV6-5 CASSSLSGTADYNSPLHF TGTGCCAGCAGTTCATTGTCCGGGACCGCCGACTATAATTCACCCCTCCACTTT
NA TRBJ2-5 TRBD1 TRBV25-1 CASSMEGTGISQYQETQYF TGTGCCAGCTCGATGGAAGGGACAGGGATATCCCAGTACCAAGAGACCCAGTACTTC
NA TRBJ1-2 NA TRBV7-2 CASSLAQAGGYGYTF TGTGCCAGCAGCTTAGCGCAGGCTGGAGGCTATGGCTACACCTTC
NA TRBJ2-3 TRBD2 TRBV7-8 CASSLVAGGLTDTQYF TGTGCCAGCAGCTTAGTAGCGGGGGGCCTCACAGATACGCAGTATTTT
many TRBJ2-7 NA TRBV12-3/TRBV12-4 CASSAPDARTYEQYF TGTGCCAGCAGTGCCCCGGACGCCCGAACCTACGAGCAGTACTTC
NA TRBJ2-3 NA TRBV11-2 CASSFPTSGAPDTQYF TGTGCCAGCTCGTTCCCTACCTCCGGGGCCCCAGATACGCAGTATTTT
few TRBJ2-3 NA TRBV10-1 CASSVPQGGDGTDTQYF TGCGCCAGCAGTGTGCCTCAGGGGGGCGACGGCACAGATACGCAGTATTTT
NA TRBJ1-2 NA TRBV20-1 CSAANGDLDGYTF TGCAGTGCTGCCAATGGGGATCTCGATGGCTACACCTTC
NA TRBJ2-7 NA TRBV18 CASSPGLGGEQYF TGTGCCAGCTCACCAGGGCTAGGAGGCGAGCAGTACTTC
NA TRBJ1-4 TRBD1 TRBV28 CASSPGQGPMGIEKLFF TGTGCCAGCAGTCCGGGACAGGGGCCGATGGGAATTGAAAAACTGTTTTTT
few TRBJ2-7 NA TRBV29-1 CSVGDLSGYEQYF TGCAGCGTTGGGGACCTTTCGGGCTACGAGCAGTACTTC
NA TRBJ1-5 NA TRBV3-1 CASSQDQNQPQHF TGTGCCAGCAGCCAAGATCAAAATCAGCCCCAGCATTTT
few TRBJ1-3 NA TRBV28 CASSSIVWAAGNTIYF TGTGCCAGCAGTTCAATAGTTTGGGCGGCTGGAAACACCATATATTTT
NA TRBJ1-1 NA TRBV9 CASSFSPRTEAFF TGTGCCAGCAGCTTCTCCCCTAGGACTGAAGCTTTCTTT
NA TRBJ2-3 TRBD2 TRBV12-3/TRBV12-4 CASSYSGVTDTQYF TGTGCCAGCAGTTATAGCGGGGTCACAGATACGCAGTATTTT
NA TRBJ1-6 NA TRBV20-1 CSAKDRANSPLHF TGCAGTGCTAAAGACAGAGCTAATTCACCCCTCCACTTT
NA TRBJ1-5 TRBD1 TRBV15 CATSRDLRGRDQPQHF TGTGCCACCAGCAGAGATCTCAGGGGGCGCGATCAGCCCCAGCATTTT
many TRBJ2-7 NA TRBV4-3 CASSQGATTRSYEQYF TGCGCCAGCAGCCAAGGTGCCACGACTCGGTCCTACGAGCAGTACTTC
few TRBJ2-3 NA TRBV5-6 CASSSPSKSTDTQYF TGTGCCAGCAGCTCGCCGAGCAAGAGCACAGATACGCAGTATTTT
NA TRBJ1-5 NA TRBV6-2/TRBV6-3 CASRVPEAGNQPQHF TGTGCCAGCAGAGTTCCGGAGGCTGGCAATCAGCCCCAGCATTTT
many TRBJ1-1 NA TRBV4-2 CASSRDQEGTEAFF TGTGCCAGCAGCCGGGATCAGGAGGGGACTGAAGCTTTCTTT
few TRBJ2-3 TRBD2 TRBV9 CASSVTSGATSSTDTQYF TGTGCCAGCAGCGTAACCAGCGGGGCGACCTCTAGCACAGATACGCAGTATTTT
NA TRBJ1-6 TRBD1 TRBV20-1 CSARRTGLYNSPLHF TGCAGTGCTAGGAGGACAGGCCTCTATAATTCACCCCTCCACTTT
few TRBJ1-6 NA TRBV15 CATSRELGSGVHSPLHF TGTGCCACCAGCAGAGAGCTGGGTTCGGGCGTGCATTCACCCCTCCACTTT
many TRBJ2-1 NA TRBV18 CASSPQGPPYNEQFF TGTGCCAGCTCACCCCAGGGGCCCCCCTACAATGAGCAGTTCTTC
few TRBJ1-1 NA TRBV29-1 CSVQPWDTEAFF TGCAGCGTTCAACCTTGGGACACTGAAGCTTTCTTT
NA TRBJ1-1 NA TRBV3-1 CASSPSEANTEAFF TGTGCCAGCAGCCCTTCGGAGGCAAACACTGAAGCTTTCTTT
NA TRBJ2-5 NA TRBV27 CASSSSSGEETQYF TGTGCCAGCAGTTCTTCCTCGGGGGAAGAGACCCAGTACTTC
many TRBJ2-2 NA TRBV4-1 CASSLISRADTGELFF TGCGCCAGCAGCCTAATTTCAAGAGCAGATACCGGGGAGCTGTTTTTT
NA TRBJ1-2 NA TRBV11-2 CASRSGGLLIYGYTF TGTGCCAGCAGGTCTGGGGGCTTGCTGATCTATGGCTACACCTTC
NA TRBJ2-5 NA TRBV3-1 CASSQGVGGPETQYF TGTGCCAGCAGCCAAGGCGTCGGGGGGCCGGAGACCCAGTACTTC
NA TRBJ2-1 NA TRBV20-1 CSARGALLEGRPYNEQFF TGCAGTGCTAGAGGCGCACTATTGGAAGGGAGGCCTTACAATGAGCAGTTCTTC
NA TRBJ2-3 NA TRBV24-1 CATSFSTDTQYF TGTGCCACCAGTTTTAGCACAGATACGCAGTATTTT
few TRBJ2-1 NA TRBV12-3/TRBV12-4 CASSNQQGINEQFF TGTGCCAGCAGTAACCAACAGGGAATCAATGAGCAGTTCTTC
many TRBJ1-1 NA TRBV28 CASRNLRGPQTEAFF TGTGCCAGCAGAAACCTCAGGGGCCCGCAAACTGAAGCTTTCTTT
many TRBJ1-4 TRBD1 TRBV18 CASSPSGQDNEKLFF TGTGCCAGCTCACCTTCGGGACAGGATAATGAAAAACTGTTTTTT
many TRBJ2-3 TRBD2 TRBV5-1 CASSLVLGLAGVGTDTQYF TGCGCCAGCAGCTTGGTTTTGGGACTAGCGGGGGTCGGCACAGATACGCAGTATTTT
NA TRBJ1-5 NA TRBV9 CASSVAGVAHQPQHF TGTGCCAGCAGCGTAGCGGGAGTAGCCCATCAGCCCCAGCATTTT
NA TRBJ2-1 NA TRBV5-1 CASSLAGTSFNYYNEQFF TGCGCCAGCAGCTTGGCAGGGACGTCCTTCAACTACTACAATGAGCAGTTCTTC
few TRBJ1-1 NA TRBV27 CASSFRGRDTEAFF TGTGCCAGCAGTTTTAGAGGCAGGGACACTGAAGCTTTCTTT
many TRBJ2-2 NA TRBV18 CASSPRGSGELFF TGTGCCAGCTCACCACGAGGGTCCGGGGAGCTGTTTTTT
NA TRBJ2-1 NA TRBV6-1 CASSGNGYGYNEQFF TGTGCCAGCAGTGGGAATGGGTATGGGTACAATGAGCAGTTCTTC
many TRBJ2-3 TRBD2 TRBV7-9 CASSPWTSGGMGTQYF TGTGCCAGCAGCCCGTGGACTAGCGGGGGTATGGGTACGCAGTATTTT
few TRBJ1-1 TRBD1 TRBV12-3/TRBV12-4 CASRGQGMDTEAFF TGTGCCAGCAGGGGACAGGGCATGGACACTGAAGCTTTCTTT
few TRBJ1-4 NA TRBV29-1 CSVVTGVNEKLFF TGCAGCGTTGTAACCGGGGTTAATGAAAAACTGTTTTTT
NA TRBJ1-6 NA TRBV2 CASSGQQGWSPLHF TGTGCCTCCAGCGGTCAGCAGGGTTGGTCACCCCTCCACTTT
many TRBJ2-7 NA TRBV7-2 CASSLAHEVYYEQYF TGTGCCAGCAGCTTAGCGCATGAGGTTTACTACGAGCAGTACTTC
NA TRBJ1-2 TRBD1 TRBV7-9 CASSLFPDRGVNGYTF TGTGCCAGCAGCTTATTCCCGGACAGGGGGGTGAATGGCTACACCTTC
many TRBJ2-1 NA TRBV27 CASSPGQTSYNEQFF TGTGCCAGCAGCCCAGGACAGACCTCCTACAATGAGCAGTTCTTC
NA TRBJ2-6 TRBD1 TRBV3-1 CASSQGGQGINVLTF TGTGCCAGCAGCCAAGGGGGACAGGGGATCAACGTCCTGACTTTC
NA TRBJ2-3 NA TRBV9 CASSLSSHTQYF TGTGCCAGCAGCCTAAGTTCCCATACGCAGTATTTT